This TCR beta chain emerged from a study of response to subunit inactivated influenza vaccine. Notes on the study in general: With each seasonal influenza vaccination, the authors suggested, few new T cells are recruited.

This clonotype was observed a few times. Its specificity is unknown. TCRdb reprocessed the RT-PCR reads with MiXCR, giving one entry per CDR3 protein. The sample gives about 780,000 distinct CDR3 sequences, roughly 18% of which show up once; under 13% is in the top ten. CDR1 and CDR2 from the germline V gene are LGHNA and YNFKEQ. This CDR3 region has 18 residues. The trim removed 2 bases at V and 4 bases at J, leaving 12 bases unmatched. The chain combines TRBV4-2 with TRBJ2-1; TRBD2 matches at 9 bases. This TCR derives from a man aged 45-65 years who received an inactivated influenza vaccine. The input for sequencing was PBMCs from blood, taken 5 days after vaccination. The CDR3 DNA follows: TGTGCCAGCAGCCAATACAACTTCTGGACTAGCGCATACAATGAGCAGTTCTTC. It translates to CASSQYNFWTSAYNEQFF.